The 6 T cell receptor beta chains presented below share a single source sample, sequenced in a study of cytomegalovirus exposure and HLA in healthy donors. In the PCR, 60 Vbeta and 13 Jbeta primers were used. The table came from immunoSEQ multiplex PCR; TCRdb's copy has only in-frame clones and leaves some out. The data contain about 160,000 clones, roughly 80% of them singletons. The sequencing input was PBMCs. These receptor sequences come from a man aged 50 or older in good health and CMV-seropositive.

The rearrangement joins TRBV21-1 to TRBJ2-1; the D call TRBD2 from the table was never checked on the DNA. TRBV21-1 is a recognized pseudogene. The length of the CDR3 is 20 residues. The CDR3 nucleotides read TGTGCCAGCAGCAACGGCACTAATGGGACTGGCAGGGCCCCCAACAATGAGCAGTTCTTC. This codes for CASSNGTNGTGRAPNNEQFF.

This sequence joins TRBV5-1 and TRBJ1-3; D remains ambiguous. Trimming shortened V by 6 bases and J by 0 bases, and 13 bases separated the two germline ends. CDR3 size: 15 residues. The V gene's germline CDR1 is SGHRS and CDR2 YFSETQ. DNA for the CDR3: TGCGCCAGCAAATCCAGTCCAAACTCTGGAAACACCATATATTTT. Encoded protein: CASKSSPNSGNTIYF.

DNA for the CDR3: TGTGCCAGCAGTTACTCCTCCGGGACTAACTATGGCTACACCTTC. The encoded protein is CASSYSSGTNYGYTF. The chain uses TRBV6-5 and TRBJ1-2; D not certain. The CDR3 extends over 15 amino acids. V shed 0 bases and J shed 0 bases, with 8 bases lying between them. Looked up from germline, CDR1 is MNHEY and CDR2 is SVGAGI.

A single count supports this clone. At one of its ends the junction is not consistent with the germline gene, which may arise from a read error. This sequence joins TRBV7-9 and TRBJ1-1, with D perhaps matching TRBD1 (5 bases). Germline V gene data show CDR1 as SEHNR and CDR2 as FQNEAQ (reference sequence). This CDR3 is 14 amino acids long. CDR3 in amino acids: CASSLQGLNPEAFF. Written as DNA, the CDR3 is TGTGCCAGCAGCTTACAGGGTCTGAACCCTGAAGCTTTCTTT.

The rearrangement uses TRBV21-1 and TRBJ2-7; no DNA check was done on the table's D call, TRBD2. TRBV21-1 represents a pseudogene. This CDR3 spans 12 amino acids. Here the CDR3 reads CASSPIRDEQYF. The CDR3 DNA is TGTGCCAGCAGCCCAATCCGGGACGAGCAGTACTTC.

The rearrangement joins TRBV9 to TRBJ1-6, with 7 nucleotides matching TRBD1. The CDR3 spans 16 residues. Germline V lookup: CDR1 SGDLS, CDR2 YYNGEE. V lost 0 bases and J lost 5; bases outside the gene matches: 5. This chain's CDR3 is CASSVEGASNNSPLHF. The CDR3 DNA is TGTGCCAGCAGCGTAGAGGGGGCAAGTAATAATTCACCCCTCCACTTT.